This TCR beta chain was captured in a study of T-cell reconstitution after alpha-beta-depleted transplantation in children (TCRdb year 2016). General notes on the study: T-cell immune reconstitution after TCRalphabeta/CD19-depleted allogeneic hematopoietic cell transplantation in children was quantitatively tracked in the study by means of TCR repertoire profiling. What the study reported, not specific to this receptor: Hyperexpanded clone frequencies declined over subsequent months; after one year, T-cell counts and TCRbeta diversity were mostly attributed to newly produced T cells. In some patients, the high TCRbeta diversity seen at day 60 was put down to recipient T cells and intrathymic progenitors that had survived conditioning. The apparently early alphabetaT-cell count recovery about two months after transplant was reportedly dependent on only several hundred rapidly expanded clones derived from non-depleted graft cells.

On this clonotype: Its antigen is unknown. No per-base quality is available; no much larger clone lies one base away.

The library was generated by PCR. Sequencing was carried out with an Illumina HiSeq 2500. TCR libraries were prepared with molecular barcoding, using unique molecular identifiers to normalize TCRbeta repertoire quantification. TCRdb applied fastp at Q25 and MiXCR to the public reads, then kept only in-frame beta chains. Every distinct CDR3 protein forms one entry, paired with its most common genes and DNA. For this sample there are 400,000 to 450,000 distinct CDR3 sequences; around 46% appear just once. Around a quarter of the sample rests with the top ten. V ends up 6 bases short and J 3 bases short, with an unmatched junction base count of 8. Including cysteine and phenylalanine, the CDR3 has 14 amino acids. Only CDR3 DNA is held: 42 bases, read in frame from base 1. The treatment or condition label, read with the paper, signifies: allogeneic hematopoietic cell transplantation with graft depleted of TCRalphabeta T cells and CD19 B cells. TCRalphabeta/CD19-depleted allogeneic hematopoietic cell grafts were given to the transplant recipients, all of whom were children.

The rearranged chain carries TRBV12-3 or TRBV12-4 and TRBJ2-7; the central 7 bases match TRBD1. The sample was PBMCs, taken before TCRalphabeta/CD19-depleted stem cell transplant. This TCR was recovered from a girl aged 2-10 years with aplastic anemia, due to receive a stem cell transplant. The DNA is as follows: TGTGCCAGCAGCCCCGGGACAGCTGGCTACGAGCAGTACTTC. Its translation reads: CASSPGTAGYEQYF.